Following are 7 T cell receptor beta chains from one sample sequenced in a study of blood T cell repertoires in COVID-19. This table comes from immunoSEQ multiplex PCR, and its TCRdb copy is limited to in-frame clones, with some not included. The repertoire holds 54,000 or so clones, with about nine tenths as singletons. Material for sequencing was peripheral blood. The receptors come from a man aged 45-60 years with active COVID-19.

The V and J genes are TRBV5-1 and TRBJ2-7, with 7 bases lining up with TRBD2. This CDR3 is built from 14 residues. Germline CDR1 is SGHRS and CDR2 is YFSETQ. Germline trimming cut 2 bases from V and 7 bases from J; bases unmatched to any gene: 9. CDR3 DNA: TGCGCCAGCAGCTTCACCGGGGGGATGGGGGAGCAGTACTTC. Encoded protein: CASSFTGGMGEQYF.

The chain recombines TRBV4-2 with TRBJ1-3; D uncertain. CDR1 and CDR2 (germline): LGHNA, YNFKEQ. The ends were cut back, 1 base at V and 2 bases at J, with 15 bases in the middle. The CDR3 loop spans 17 amino acids. The CDR3 loop reads CASSQAPWQATGNTIYF. The CDR3 DNA is TGTGCCAGCAGCCAAGCCCCTTGGCAGGCTACTGGAAACACCATATATTTT.

The CDR3 here is CASSYSTSGTYNEQFF. CDR3 bases: TGTGCCAGCAGTTACTCGACTAGCGGAACCTACAATGAGCAGTTCTTC. The chain combines TRBV6-5 with TRBJ2-1, with 9 bases aligning to TRBD2. V dropped 0 bases and J dropped 2; count of bases not matched to a gene: 2. The CDR3 loop spans 16 amino acids. Germline values: CDR1 MNHEY, CDR2 SVGAGI.

V and J are TRBV12-3 or TRBV12-4 and TRBJ1-1; tentative D call: TRBD1 (6 bases). Trimming took 1 base from V and 7 from J, leaving 10 bases between them. The CDR3 is 13 amino acids. The CDR3, as DNA: TGTGCCAGCAGTTTAGATGTCAGGGGTGAAGCTTTCTTT. This gives the protein CASSLDVRGEAFF.

V usage is TRBV9 and J usage is TRBJ2-7, with 10 bases identical to TRBD2. Germline loops: CDR1 SGDLS, CDR2 YYNGEE. V lost 4 bases, J lost 3 bases, and 7 bases stayed unmatched. The CDR3 is 15 amino acids. The CDR3 sequence: CASSRGTSENYEQYF. In DNA form, the CDR3 reads TGTGCCAGCAGCCGCGGGACTAGCGAAAACTACGAGCAGTACTTC.

The genes are TRBV5-5 and TRBJ2-1; 8 bases map to TRBD2. The germline V gene has CDR1 SGHKS and CDR2 YYEKEE (reference sequence). The junction had 5 bases not matched to a gene; V was cut back by 6 bases and J by 3 bases. This CDR3 has 14 residues. DNA for the CDR3: TGTGCCAGCAAAGCGGGAGCCAGCTACAATGAGCAGTTCTTC. Protein product: CASKAGASYNEQFF.

This chain connects TRBV5-1 to TRBJ2-7; no clear D. Looked up from germline, CDR1 is SGHRS and CDR2 is YFSETQ. This CDR3 contains 14 residues. V lost 1 base and J lost 1, with 9 bases in between. The DNA for the CDR3 is TGCGCCAGCAGCTTGAGCCCGACATCCTACGAGCAGTACTTC. Protein product: CASSLSPTSYEQYF. The entire variable domain, with the rest obtained from reference TRBV5-1 and TRBJ2-7, is as follows: KAGVTQTPRYLIKTRGQQVTLSCSPISGHRSVSWYQQTPGQGLQFLFEYFSETQRNKGNFPGRFSGRQFSNSRSEMNVSTLELGDSALYLCASSLSPTSYEQYFGPGTRLTVT.